The 28 T cell receptor beta chains below come from one sample, sequenced in a study of cytomegalovirus exposure and HLA in healthy donors. PCR primers comprised 60 Vbeta and 13 Jbeta primers. Repertoires were generated with immunoSEQ multiplex PCR, while TCRdb's copy carries only in-frame clones and drops some. Its clone listing holds some 28,000 clones. Sequenced input: PBMCs. All receptors derive from a man in his thirties or forties in good health and CMV-seronegative.

The chain has TRBV5-5 and TRBJ2-7; 7 positions match TRBD2. There are 13 residues in the CDR3. After removal of 2 bases from V and 4 bases from J, the junction contained 3 bases not matched to a gene. CDR1 is SGHKS, CDR2 YYEKEE, per germline (reference sequence). The DNA of the CDR3 is TGTGCCAGCAGCTTTGGGAGGGAATACGAGCAGTACTTC. Its protein product is CASSFGREYEQYF.

The chain uses TRBV29-1 and TRBJ1-4, with D possibly being TRBD1 (6 bases). The ends were cut back, 1 base at V and 8 bases at J, with 14 bases in the middle. Germline V gene lookup returns CDR1 SQVTM and CDR2 ANQGSEA. The CDR3 runs to 14 residues. For the CDR3, the DNA is TGCAGCGTTGAAGGGGGGGGGCTGAGGGAAAAACTGTTTTTT. Its protein is CSVEGGGLREKLFF.

This rearrangement joins TRBV4-2 to TRBJ2-5; the match to TRBD2 covers 10 bases. The CDR3 contains 16 residues. Germline-derived CDR1 and CDR2 are LGHNA and YNFKEQ. V lost 1 base, J lost 1 base, and 3 bases stayed unmatched. The CDR3 region has the DNA TGTGCCAGCAGCCAAGTACTAGCGGGGATCCAAGAGACCCAGTACTTC. Residues: CASSQVLAGIQETQYF.

This sequence joins TRBV19 and TRBJ2-3, with a tentative D call TRBD2 (7 bases). The CDR3 has 14 amino acids. Germline loops: CDR1 LNHDA, CDR2 SQIVND (reference sequence). V was pared by 5 bases and J by 2 bases, with 11 bases between. CDR3 nucleotides: TGTGCCAGTAGTTTGGGGGGGCACACAGATACGCAGTATTTT. It translates to CASSLGGHTDTQYF. The full variable domain, completed using reference TRBV19 and TRBJ2-3, is DGGITQSPKYLFRKEGQNVTLSCEQNLNHDAMYWYRQDPGQGLRLIYYSQIVNDFQKGDIAEGYSVSREKKESFPLTVTSAQKNPTAFYLCASSLGGHTDTQYFGPGTRLTVL.

The V gene is TRBV6-6, the J gene TRBJ2-3; 9 positions match TRBD2. The V segment lost 7 bases and the J segment 7 bases; nucleotides outside the gene matches: 15. Germline CDR1 reads MNHNY; CDR2 reads SVGAGI (reference sequence). This CDR3 has 16 amino acids. The CDR3 loop is CASTYTVAGGPNTQYF. CDR3 nucleotide sequence: TGTGCCAGCACCTACACCGTCGCGGGAGGGCCGAATACGCAGTATTTT.

The rearrangement links TRBV11-2 to TRBJ2-7; 11 nucleotides agree with TRBD1. Per germline, CDR1 SGHAT and CDR2 FQNNGV. The CDR3 runs to 15 residues. After removal of 6 bases from V and 4 bases from J, the junction contained 8 bases not matched to a gene. CDR3 amino acids: CASRIPGTGGYEQYF. The CDR3 nucleotides are TGTGCCAGCAGGATTCCCGGGACAGGGGGTTACGAGCAGTACTTC.

This rearrangement joins TRBV9 to TRBJ2-2; no firm D call. Looked up from germline, CDR1 is SGDLS and CDR2 is YYNGEE. The V gene lost 0 bases and the J gene lost 4 bases, with 13 bases spanning the gap. This CDR3 has 16 amino acids. CDR3 sequence reads: CASSVELLDFTGELFF. The CDR3 DNA sequence: TGTGCCAGCAGCGTAGAACTCCTAGATTTCACCGGGGAGCTGTTTTTT.

V is TRBV15 and J is TRBJ2-7, with 7 bases that match TRBD2. CDR3 length: 13 residues. Germline assignment: CDR1 LNHNV and CDR2 YYDKDF (reference sequence). The V segment lost 1 base and the J segment 4 bases; nucleotides outside the gene matches: 1. CDR3 sequence reads: CATSRGREYEQYF. CDR3 nucleotides: TGTGCCACCAGCAGAGGGCGGGAGTACGAGCAGTACTTC.

The V and J genes are TRBV6-1 and TRBJ2-1; 12 bases are a match to TRBD2. V lost 2 bases and J lost 10; bases outside the gene matches: 3. The CDR3 runs 14 residues. CDR1 and CDR2 (germline): MNHNS, SASEGT. The CDR3 is CASSELAGGGEQFF. DNA of the CDR3: TGTGCCAGCAGTGAACTAGCGGGAGGGGGCGAGCAGTTCTTC.

The rearrangement joins TRBV29-1 to TRBJ2-2, with a weak D call TRBD2 (7 bases). This CDR3 has 14 residues. V lost 5 bases to trimming and J lost 4 bases, with 14 bases between them. The germline gives CDR1 SQVTM, CDR2 ANQGSEA. This chain's CDR3 is CSVLGGAGTGELFF. CDR3 DNA: TGCAGCGTTCTGGGGGGGGCTGGCACCGGGGAGCTGTTTTTT.

The chain carries TRBV30 and TRBJ2-1; D may be TRBD2 (5 bases). The ends were cut back, 4 bases at V and 8 bases at J, with 9 bases in the middle. Germline V gene data show CDR1 as GTSNPN and CDR2 as SVGIG (reference sequence). CDR3 length: 11 residues. CDR3 loop: CAWTPGYEQFF. CDR3 nucleotides: TGTGCCTGGACCCCGGGGTATGAGCAGTTCTTC. The full variable domain, rest sourced from reference TRBV30 and TRBJ2-1, is SQTIHQWPATLVQPVGSPLSLECTVEGTSNPNLYWYRQAAGRGLQLLFYSVGIGQISSEVPQNLSASRPQDRQFILSSKKLLLSDSGFYLCAWTPGYEQFFGPGTRLTVL.

The genes are TRBV18 and TRBJ1-3; D gene uncertain. Germline lookup yields CDR1 KGHSH and CDR2 LQKENI. V lost 6 bases, J lost 0 bases, and 15 bases lay in between. The CDR3 runs to 16 residues. DNA of the CDR3: TGTGCCAGCTCCCTGCCGAGGCCAGCCTCTGGAAACACCATATATTTT. Its protein product is CASSLPRPASGNTIYF.

V is TRBV13 and J is TRBJ2-5; 7 bases line up with TRBD1. The germline gives CDR1 PRHDT, CDR2 FYEKMQ (reference sequence). The CDR3 is 16 amino acids. V lost 7 bases to trimming and J lost 3 bases; unmatched junction nucleotides: 14. CDR3 residues: CASTYSTDRVEETQYF. For the CDR3, the DNA is TGTGCCAGCACCTATTCCACCGACAGGGTGGAAGAGACCCAGTACTTC. The full variable domain, completed using reference TRBV13 and TRBJ2-5, is AAGVIQSPRHLIKEKRETATLKCYPIPRHDTVYWYQQGPGQDPQFLISFYEKMQSDKGSIPDRFSAQQFSDYHSELNMSSLELGDSALYFCASTYSTDRVEETQYFGPGTRLLVL.

This chain connects TRBV6-1 to TRBJ1-3; D gene ambiguous. CDR3 size: 15 residues. Trimming pared 10 bases from V and 1 base from J, leaving 17 bases between. Germline V gene data show CDR1 as MNHNS and CDR2 as SASEGT. The CDR3 coding sequence is TGTGCCACCAAGGAACAGAGCCTTTCTGGAAACACCATATATTTT. This codes for CATKEQSLSGNTIYF.

The chain carries TRBV5-1 and TRBJ2-5; TRBD2 aligns across 9 bases. The germline V gene has CDR1 SGHRS and CDR2 YFSETQ. With V trimmed by 3 bases and J by 3 bases, 6 bases remained unmatched. This CDR3 is built from 15 residues. CDR3 protein: CASSYWRGGEETQYF. CDR3 coding DNA: TGCGCCAGCAGCTACTGGCGGGGGGGAGAAGAGACCCAGTACTTC.

The chain joins TRBV6-1 to TRBJ2-7, with a possible D match to TRBD1 (5 bases). This CDR3 comprises 15 residues. Germline V gene lookup returns CDR1 MNHNS and CDR2 SASEGT. Trimming left V 3 bases short and J 0 bases short, with 12 bases between. This chain's CDR3 is CASSDWAGSSYEQYF. The DNA of the CDR3 is TGTGCCAGCAGTGACTGGGCAGGGTCCTCCTACGAGCAGTACTTC.

The V call is TRBV7-2, the J call TRBJ2-3; D is possibly TRBD2 (5 bases). CDR1 is SGHTA, CDR2 FQGNSA, per germline. Trimming stripped 2 bases from V and 4 bases from J, with 13 bases between. This CDR3 contains 15 residues. DNA of the CDR3: TGTGCCAGCAGCTTAAGAATAGGTAGCGCAGATACGCAGTATTTT. It translates to CASSLRIGSADTQYF. The full variable domain, in which reference TRBV7-2 and TRBJ2-3 provide the parts outside the CDR3, is GAGVSQSPSNKVTEKGKDVELRCDPISGHTALYWYRQSLGQGLEFLIYFQGNSAPDKSGLPSDRFSAERTGGSVSTLTIQRTQQEDSAVYLCASSLRIGSADTQYFGPGTRLTVL.

The rearrangement joins TRBV5-1 to TRBJ2-2; 10 nucleotides line up with TRBD1. The CDR3 covers 16 residues. Germline CDR1 is SGHRS and CDR2 is YFSETQ. V shed 1 base, J shed 5 bases, and the junction held 5 bases outside the gene matches. The CDR3 protein is CASSLNRQGATGELFF. In DNA form, the CDR3 reads TGCGCCAGCAGCTTGAACCGACAGGGGGCAACCGGGGAGCTGTTTTTT.

The chain employs TRBV7-2 and TRBJ2-7; TRBD1 is a possible D gene (5 bases). The CDR3 totals 11 residues. Germline V gene sequence: CDR1 SGHTA, CDR2 FQGNSA. The ends were cut back, 0 bases at V and 11 bases at J, with 8 bases in the middle. The CDR3 region is CASSLAGHKYF. CDR3 nucleotides: TGTGCCAGCAGCTTAGCAGGACACAAGTACTTC. Full variable domain (rest looked up from reference TRBV7-2 and TRBJ2-7): GAGVSQSPSNKVTEKGKDVELRCDPISGHTALYWYRQSLGQGLEFLIYFQGNSAPDKSGLPSDRFSAERTGGSVSTLTIQRTQQEDSAVYLCASSLAGHKYFGPGTRLTVT.

The V gene is TRBV9, the J gene TRBJ2-5; D might be TRBD2 (6 bases). The germline gives CDR1 SGDLS, CDR2 YYNGEE. CDR3 size: 13 residues. The ends were cut back, 0 bases at V and 7 bases at J, with 10 bases in the middle. The CDR3 protein is CASSVAVGGTQYF. The CDR3 region has the DNA TGTGCCAGCAGCGTAGCGGTGGGGGGGACCCAGTACTTC. Together with reference TRBV9 and TRBJ2-5, the CDR3 gives the full variable domain: DSGVTQTPKHLITATGQRVTLRCSPRSGDLSVYWYQQSLDQGLQFLIQYYNGEERAKGNILERFSAQQFPDLHSELNLSSLELGDSALYFCASSVAVGGTQYFGPGTRLLVL.

This sequence joins TRBV28 and TRBJ1-2, with D tentatively TRBD1 (5 bases). The CDR3 is 13 residues long. V lost 4 bases and J 4 bases, leaving 10 bases between the germline ends. Per the germline V gene, CDR1 is MDHEN and CDR2 is SYDVKM. CDR3 in amino acids: CASSSSGRYGYTF. CDR3 DNA: TGTGCCAGCAGTTCTTCAGGGCGCTATGGCTACACCTTC.

J is TRBJ2-7 and V is TRBV28; maybe TRBD1 (6 bases). V lost 10 bases and J 5 bases, leaving 18 bases between the germline ends. This CDR3 is 13 amino acids long. Germline V lookup: CDR1 MDHEN, CDR2 SYDVKM. This CDR3 reads CATLLGQRNEQYF. CDR3 DNA: TGTGCCACCCTGTTAGGACAGAGGAACGAGCAGTACTTC.

Frequency places this clone as medium-sized. The genes are TRBV6-1 and TRBJ2-6; D might be TRBD1 (6 bases). This CDR3 region has 15 residues. Trimming took 0 bases from V and 3 from J, leaving 6 bases between them. CDR1 and CDR2 from the germline V gene are MNHNS and SASEGT. This CDR3 is CASSEATGGANVLTF. The CDR3 bases are TGTGCCAGCAGTGAAGCGACAGGTGGGGCCAACGTCCTGACTTTC.

The rearrangement uses TRBV27 and TRBJ1-1, with D possibly matching TRBD1 (6 bases). Germline CDR1 is MNHEY and CDR2 is SMNVEV (reference sequence). Between the trimmed V and J ends, which lost 4 bases and 0 bases, there was a span of 12 bases. This CDR3 is 15 amino acids long. The CDR3 coding sequence is TGTGCCAGCAGTTGGACAGCTCTGGTGAACACTGAAGCTTTCTTT. Its translation is CASSWTALVNTEAFF.

The genes are TRBV2 and TRBJ2-7; D gene ambiguous. The CDR3 sequence is 13 residues long. Trimming took 5 bases from V and 6 from J, leaving 14 bases between them. CDR1 is SNHLY, CDR2 FYNNEI, per germline. For the CDR3, the DNA is TGTGCCAGCAGTTCCCTCATGGCCCTCGAGCAGTACTTC. Translating it yields CASSSLMALEQYF.

V is TRBV10-3 and J is TRBJ2-6; D is possibly TRBD1 (7 bases). Germline V gives CDR1 ENHRY, CDR2 SYGVKD. Trimming shortened V by 5 bases and J by 6 bases, and 29 bases separated the two germline ends. The CDR3 consists of 20 residues. CDR3 amino acids: CAISPGSGDSRTRAANVLTF. The CDR3 DNA reads TGTGCCATCAGTCCTGGTTCGGGGGACAGCCGTACTCGAGCGGCCAACGTCCTGACTTTC.

The chain is built from TRBV18 and TRBJ1-1, with D unclear. The CDR3 loop spans 13 amino acids. V lost 4 bases, J lost 2 bases, and 8 bases lay in between. Germline V lookup: CDR1 KGHSH, CDR2 LQKENI. The CDR3 nucleotides are TGTGCCAGCTCACTCGTTCCCAACACTGAAGCTTTCTTT. Its protein product is CASSLVPNTEAFF. The full variable domain, its missing parts supplied by reference TRBV18 and TRBJ1-1, is NAGVMQNPRHLVRRRGQEARLRCSPMKGHSHVYWYRQLPEEGLKFMVYLQKENIIDESGMPKERFSAEFPKEGPSILRIQQVVRGDSAAYFCASSLVPNTEAFFGQGTRLTVV.

The chain carries TRBV11-3 and TRBJ1-2, with 9 bases identical to TRBD1. This CDR3 has 17 amino acids. Per the germline V gene, CDR1 is SGHNT and CDR2 is YENEEA. J lost 3 bases, V lost 1 base, and 9 bases had no gene match. The CDR3 DNA reads TGTGCCAGCAGCTTAGGGGGACAGGGCCTCCTGGACTATGGCTACACCTTC. Translating gives CASSLGGQGLLDYGYTF.